A selection of T cell receptor beta chains follows, all from one sample in a study of T cell responses to AZD1222 COVID-19 vaccine. Profiled with immunoSEQ multiplex PCR; TCRdb holds only in-frame clones, not every one. Among around 140,000 clones listed, roughly 90% were seen once. This specimen was peripheral blood, taken on day 0 of AZD1222 vaccination. The receptors derive from an adult in good health. The CDR3 runs from the conserved cysteine through the conserved F or W. The order of the fields is CDR3 protein, V gene.

CDR3 protein: CASSEAGGNYGYTF
V gene: TRBV9

CDR3 protein: CASRTPHSWTEAFF
V gene: TRBV28

CDR3 protein: CASKTGDYGYTF
V gene: TRBV28

CDR3 protein: CSVGLAEKKSSYEQYF
V gene: TRBV29-1

CDR3 protein: CASSRTTGGPFGYTF
V gene: TRBV3-1/TRBV3-2

CDR3 protein: CASSLGGAPNQPQHF
V gene: TRBV7-6

CDR3 protein: CATSRGEGNTIYF
V gene: TRBV15

CDR3 protein: CASSRTSGGAYEQYF
V gene: TRBV11-3

CDR3 protein: CASSQGTGTIGELFF
V gene: TRBV3-1/TRBV3-2

CDR3 protein: CASSRRQGAETQYF
V gene: TRBV18

CDR3 protein: CASLGESGEQYF
V gene: TRBV28

CDR3 protein: CATRLAGGAYEQYF
V gene: TRBV19

CDR3 protein: CASSFGGDTEAFF
V gene: TRBV7-2

CDR3 protein: CASSSSSRGNTIYF
V gene: TRBV6-5

CDR3 protein: CATSRGQGDSGNTIYF
V gene: TRBV15

CDR3 protein: CASSLGLLGGNSHGYTF
V gene: TRBV7-2

CDR3 protein: CASSYVGTGSEKLFF
V gene: TRBV6-5

CDR3 protein: CASSHDSPGYGYTF
V gene: TRBV18

CDR3 protein: CASSQEKSSGGHTDTQYF
V gene: TRBV4-2

CDR3 protein: CASRPQGQGVYEQYF
V gene: TRBV6-5

CDR3 protein: CASSEGWTGSGYTF
V gene: TRBV2

CDR3 protein: CASSLEAGLARPGAYF
V gene: TRBV5-6

CDR3 protein: CASSLGAVSGNTIYF
V gene: TRBV3-1/TRBV3-2

CDR3 protein: CASSPQHLYNSPLHF
V gene: TRBV18

CDR3 protein: CASNPGQVNNQPQHF
V gene: TRBV19

CDR3 protein: CASSHKHSESFGGYTF
V gene: TRBV4-3

CDR3 protein: CASSKNSPLHF
V gene: TRBV2

CDR3 protein: CASSADRGRYEQYF
V gene: TRBV5-4

CDR3 protein: CASSSLGPYNSPLHF
V gene: TRBV7-6

CDR3 protein: CASSQSSFGGRSGNTIYF
V gene: TRBV16

CDR3 protein: CASSPEWGPGYTF
V gene: TRBV5-1

CDR3 protein: CASSKGGDLGETQYF
V gene: TRBV7-8

CDR3 protein: CASSLTGYGAYNEQFF
V gene: TRBV5-5

CDR3 protein: CAWSYHGLAGGREQFF
V gene: TRBV30

CDR3 protein: CATSDRGHSGGNEQFF
V gene: TRBV24-1

CDR3 protein: CAWSLSYRGPNSPLHF
V gene: TRBV30

CDR3 protein: CASSLGLRAGWAYGYTF
V gene: TRBV7-2

CDR3 protein: CASSLFGEVTRETQYF
V gene: TRBV7-2

CDR3 protein: CASSERHGYGYTF
V gene: TRBV7-3

CDR3 protein: CASSPGGTDTQYF
V gene: TRBV13

CDR3 protein: CASSLGRALPTINGYTF
V gene: TRBV5-4

CDR3 protein: CASSEAVGQPQHF
V gene: TRBV6-1

CDR3 protein: CARGDTPGMQTQYF
V gene: TRBV12-1

CDR3 protein: CASSRIRDRGLLNTEAFF
V gene: TRBV28

CDR3 protein: CASSPNSPGEKRNTIYF
V gene: TRBV9

CDR3 protein: CASSLIAGYGGELFF
V gene: TRBV27

CDR3 protein: CASSQSVVEKLFF
V gene: TRBV3-1/TRBV3-2

CDR3 protein: CSASFGGRPDEQYF
V gene: TRBV20-1

CDR3 protein: CASSPTDKNTEAFF
V gene: TRBV7-7

CDR3 protein: CASSQAGTSGYELAKNIQYF
V gene: TRBV4-2

CDR3 protein: CASTGLSNSPLHF
V gene: TRBV10-3

CDR3 protein: CASSLSGAHNYGYTF
V gene: TRBV28

CDR3 protein: CASGSGGRATTDTQYF
V gene: TRBV12-5

CDR3 protein: CASSLLTLLADIPMSSYNEQFF
V gene: TRBV3-1/TRBV3-2

CDR3 protein: CASTSSPLGGAPHEQYF
V gene: TRBV7-9